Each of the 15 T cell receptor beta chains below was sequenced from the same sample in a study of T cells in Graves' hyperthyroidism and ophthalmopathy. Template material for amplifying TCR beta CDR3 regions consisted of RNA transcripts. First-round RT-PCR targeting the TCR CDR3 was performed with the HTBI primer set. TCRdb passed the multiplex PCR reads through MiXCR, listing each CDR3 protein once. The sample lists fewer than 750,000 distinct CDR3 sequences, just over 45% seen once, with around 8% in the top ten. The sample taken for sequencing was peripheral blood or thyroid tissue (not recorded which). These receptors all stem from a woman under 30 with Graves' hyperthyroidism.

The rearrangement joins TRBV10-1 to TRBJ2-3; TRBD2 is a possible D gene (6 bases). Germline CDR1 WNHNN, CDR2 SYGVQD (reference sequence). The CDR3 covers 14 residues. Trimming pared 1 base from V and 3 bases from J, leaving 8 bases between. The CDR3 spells CASSEFGGTDTQYF. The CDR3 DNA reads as TGCGCCAGCAGTGAGTTCGGGGGTACAGATACGCAGTATTTT.

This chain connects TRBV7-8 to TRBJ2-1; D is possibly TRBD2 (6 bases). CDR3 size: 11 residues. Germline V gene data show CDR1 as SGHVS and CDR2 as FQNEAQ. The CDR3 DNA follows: TGTGCGCTGGGGGGAGACAGTGAGCAGTTCTTC. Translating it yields CALGGDSEQFF.

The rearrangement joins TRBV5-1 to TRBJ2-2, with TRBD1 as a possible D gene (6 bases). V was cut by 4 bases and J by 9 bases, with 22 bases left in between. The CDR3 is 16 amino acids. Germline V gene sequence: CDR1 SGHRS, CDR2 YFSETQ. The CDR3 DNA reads TGCGCCAGCAGCCAAGAAGCCGGGACATCAAGCAGGGAGCTGTTTTTT. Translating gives CASSQEAGTSSRELFF.

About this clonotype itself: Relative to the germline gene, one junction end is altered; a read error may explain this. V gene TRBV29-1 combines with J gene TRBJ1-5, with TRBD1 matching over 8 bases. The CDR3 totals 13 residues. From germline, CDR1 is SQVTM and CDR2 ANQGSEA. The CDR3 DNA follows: TGCAGCGTTGCAGGGGGCTACAATGAGCCCCAGCATTTT. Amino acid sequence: CSVAGGYNEPQHF.

The CDR3 DNA sequence: TGCGCCAGCAGCCAGGGACTAGCGGGGAGCTCCTACGAGCAGTACTTC. Its translation: CASSQGLAGSSYEQYF. This chain joins TRBV4-1 and TRBJ2-7; 13 bases fit TRBD2. CDR3 length: 16 residues. Trimming cost V 3 bases and J 0 bases; bases outside gene matches: 2. Looked up from germline, CDR1 is MGHRA and CDR2 is YSYEKL.

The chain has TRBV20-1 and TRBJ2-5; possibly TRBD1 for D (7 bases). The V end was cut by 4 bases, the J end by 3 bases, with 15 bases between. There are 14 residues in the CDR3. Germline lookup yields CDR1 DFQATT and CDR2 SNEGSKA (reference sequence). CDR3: CSATPGGGKETQYF. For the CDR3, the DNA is TGCAGTGCTACCCCAGGGGGAGGCAAAGAGACCCAGTACTTC.

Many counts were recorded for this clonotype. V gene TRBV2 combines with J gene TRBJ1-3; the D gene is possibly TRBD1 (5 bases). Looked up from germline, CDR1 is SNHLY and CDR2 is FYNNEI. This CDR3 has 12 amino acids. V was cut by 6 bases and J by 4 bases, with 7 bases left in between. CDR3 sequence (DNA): TGTGCCAGCAGGGGGCTCGGAAACACCATATATTTT. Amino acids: CASRGLGNTIYF.

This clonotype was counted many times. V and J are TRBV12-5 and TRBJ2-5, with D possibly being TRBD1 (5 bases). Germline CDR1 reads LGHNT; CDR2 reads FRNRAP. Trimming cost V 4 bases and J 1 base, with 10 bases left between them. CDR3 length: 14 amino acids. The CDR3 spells CASGSRQIQETQYF. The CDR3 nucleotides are TGTGCTAGTGGTTCCAGACAGATCCAAGAGACCCAGTACTTC.

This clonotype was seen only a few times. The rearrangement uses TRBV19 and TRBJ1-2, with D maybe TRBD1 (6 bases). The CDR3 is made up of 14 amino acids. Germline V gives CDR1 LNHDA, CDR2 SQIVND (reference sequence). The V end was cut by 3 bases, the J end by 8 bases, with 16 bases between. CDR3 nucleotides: TGTGCCAGTAGTATTGGGCGGGGGCTGCAGGGCTACACCTTC. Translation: CASSIGRGLQGYTF.

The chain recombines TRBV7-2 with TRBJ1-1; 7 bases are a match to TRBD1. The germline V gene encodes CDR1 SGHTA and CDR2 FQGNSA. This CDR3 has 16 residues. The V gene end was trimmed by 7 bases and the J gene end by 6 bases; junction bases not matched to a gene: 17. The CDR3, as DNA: TGTGCCAGCACCAAAGAGGTCAGGGGGGGGGAGGCTGAAGCTTTCTTT. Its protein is CASTKEVRGGEAEAFF.

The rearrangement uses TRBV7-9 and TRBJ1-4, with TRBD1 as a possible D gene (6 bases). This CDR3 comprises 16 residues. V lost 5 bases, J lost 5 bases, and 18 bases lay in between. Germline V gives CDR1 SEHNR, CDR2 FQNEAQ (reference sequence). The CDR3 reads CASSAIPGTINEKLFF. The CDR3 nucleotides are TGTGCCAGCAGCGCTATCCCAGGGACAATCAATGAAAAACTGTTTTTT.

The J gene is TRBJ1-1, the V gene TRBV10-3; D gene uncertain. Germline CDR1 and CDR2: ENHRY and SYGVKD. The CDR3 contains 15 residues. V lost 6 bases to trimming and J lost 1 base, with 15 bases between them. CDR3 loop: CAISSPSSRNTEAFF. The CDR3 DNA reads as TGTGCCATCAGCTCCCCGTCGAGTCGGAACACTGAAGCTTTCTTT.

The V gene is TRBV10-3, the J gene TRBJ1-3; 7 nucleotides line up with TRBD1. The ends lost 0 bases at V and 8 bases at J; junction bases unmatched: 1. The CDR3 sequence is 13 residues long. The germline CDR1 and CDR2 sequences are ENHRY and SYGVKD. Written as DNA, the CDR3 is TGTGCCATCAGTGAGTCTACAGGGGACACCATATATTTT. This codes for CAISESTGDTIYF.

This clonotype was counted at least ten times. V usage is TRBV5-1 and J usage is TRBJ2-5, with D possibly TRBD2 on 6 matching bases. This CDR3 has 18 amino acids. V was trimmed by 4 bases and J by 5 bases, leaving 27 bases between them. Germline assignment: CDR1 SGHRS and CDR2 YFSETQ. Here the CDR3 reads CASSRATVGGMVFETQYF. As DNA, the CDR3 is TGCGCCAGCAGCCGCGCCACGGTTGGCGGGATGGTTTTTGAGACCCAGTACTTC.

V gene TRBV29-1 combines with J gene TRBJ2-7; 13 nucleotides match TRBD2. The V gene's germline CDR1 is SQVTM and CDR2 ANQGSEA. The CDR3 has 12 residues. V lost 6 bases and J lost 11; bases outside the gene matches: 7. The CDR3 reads CSVGGLAGVEYF. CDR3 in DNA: TGCAGCGTCGGCGGACTAGCGGGAGTTGAGTACTTC.